One and the same sample provided the 20 T cell receptor beta chains below, sequenced in a study of blood T cells in healthy people across ages. The use of a sample-barcoded 5' primer and a J-beta primer mix characterized a second PCR of roughly 6 to 11 cycles. One entry per CDR3 protein, called by TCRdb with MiXCR from the 5' RACE reads. In the table there are roughly 1,300,000 distinct CDR3 sequences, roughly 60% of which are singletons. The sample was blood. All receptors come from a man in his late teens or twenties in good health.

The rearrangement links TRBV7-9 to TRBJ2-5, with D unresolved. The J call may be wrong; the DNA end is better matched by TRBJ2-7. CDR3 length: 17 amino acids. The germline V gene has CDR1 SEHNR and CDR2 FQNEAQ (reference sequence). For the CDR3, the DNA is TGTGCCAGCAGCCCCCGGGCCATCGGCGAGACGTTACACGAGCAGTACTTC. This encodes CASSPRAIGETLHEQYF.

In its sample, this clonotype was seen a few times. The V and J genes are TRBV29-1 and TRBJ2-7; D not certain. Trimming shortened V by 7 bases and J by 2 bases, and 15 bases separated the two germline ends. CDR1 is SQVTM, CDR2 ANQGSEA, per germline. The CDR3 is made up of 13 amino acids. CDR3 DNA sequence: TGCAGCGCCCAAGGGCGGACCCCCTACGAGCAGTACTTC. Protein: CSAQGRTPYEQYF.

The chain links TRBV20-1 to TRBJ2-7; TRBD2 aligns across 9 bases. V dropped 0 bases and J dropped 1; count of bases not matched to a gene: 4. CDR3 size: 15 residues. Germline CDR1 and CDR2: DFQATT and SNEGSKA (reference sequence). The CDR3 DNA sequence: TGCAGTGCTAGAGATAGCCTAGCGGGGTCCTACGAGCAGTACTTC. Translating it yields CSARDSLAGSYEQYF.

The chain carries TRBV7-2 and TRBJ2-1; 7 bases are a match to TRBD1. The germline V gene encodes CDR1 SGHTA and CDR2 FQGNSA. The CDR3 sequence is 13 residues long. The junction had 8 bases not matched to a gene; V was cut back by 3 bases and J by 12 bases. Written as DNA, the CDR3 is TGTGCCAGCAGCTTCCCGGGACAGAATCGGCAGTTCTTC. Residues: CASSFPGQNRQFF. The full variable domain, in which reference TRBV7-2 and TRBJ2-1 provide the parts outside the CDR3, is GAGVSQSPSNKVTEKGKDVELRCDPISGHTALYWYRQSLGQGLEFLIYFQGNSAPDKSGLPSDRFSAERTGGSVSTLTIQRTQQEDSAVYLCASSFPGQNRQFFGPGTRLTVL.

The rearrangement joins TRBV7-9 to TRBJ2-5; D is undetermined. Trimming shortened V by 5 bases and J by 5 bases, and 18 bases separated the two germline ends. CDR1 is SEHNR and CDR2 is FQNEAQ in the germline V gene (reference sequence). The CDR3 totals 15 residues. CDR3 sequence reads: CASSPKGDLLETQYF. The CDR3, as DNA: TGTGCCAGCAGCCCCAAAGGTGACTTGCTGGAGACCCAGTACTTC. The full variable domain, with the rest looked up from reference TRBV7-9 and TRBJ2-5, is DTGVSQNPRHKITKRGQNVTFRCDPISEHNRLYWYRQTLGQGPEFLTYFQNEAQLEKSRLLSDRFSAERPKGSFSTLEIQRTEQGDSAMYLCASSPKGDLLETQYFGPGTRLLVL.

The table lists this clonotype with a few counts. The chain employs TRBV20-1 and TRBJ2-7, with 10 bases that match TRBD1. With 2 bases clipped from V and 3 bases from J, the junction kept 4 bases outside the gene matches. This CDR3 region has 14 residues. Germline lookup yields CDR1 DFQATT and CDR2 SNEGSKA (reference sequence). The CDR3 region has the DNA TGCAGTGCTAGAAGGACAGGGGGATTCTACGAGCAGTACTTC. It specifies CSARRTGGFYEQYF.

The rearrangement uses TRBV15 and TRBJ2-7, with D possibly matching TRBD2 (6 bases). V was shortened by 0 bases and J by 0 bases, with 15 bases between the two germline ends. Germline V gene sequence: CDR1 LNHNV, CDR2 YYDKDF (reference sequence). The CDR3 sequence is 17 residues long. Here the CDR3 DNA reads TGTGCCACCAGCAGAGACCGCGGGACCGTAAGCTCCTACGAGCAGTACTTC. It translates to CATSRDRGTVSSYEQYF. The whole variable domain, remainder taken from reference TRBV15 and TRBJ2-7, is DAMVIQNPRYQVTQFGKPVTLSCSQTLNHNVMYWYQQKSSQAPKLLFHYYDKDFNNEADTPDNFQSRRPNTSFCFLDIRSPGLGDTAMYLCATSRDRGTVSSYEQYFGPGTRLTVT.

This clonotype was found a few times. The chain has TRBV20-1 and TRBJ2-5; TRBD1 aligns across 9 bases. The CDR3 length is 13 residues. CDR1 is DFQATT and CDR2 is SNEGSKA in the germline V gene (reference sequence). V lost 6 bases, J lost 2 bases, and 4 bases stayed unmatched. In nucleotides, the CDR3 is TGCAGTGCACGGACAGGGGCGCAAGAGACCCAGTACTTC. Translation: CSARTGAQETQYF.

This clonotype was detected only a few times. V is TRBV6-2 or TRBV6-3 and J is TRBJ2-7; D is perhaps TRBD1 (5 bases). Germline assignment: CDR1 MNHEY and CDR2 SVGEGT. V lost 4 bases to trimming and J lost 6 bases, with 16 bases between them. CDR3 length: 14 amino acids. The CDR3 coding sequence is TGTGCCAGCAGTTCAGGGTGGAAGGCGCGCGAGCAGTACTTC. Residues: CASSSGWKAREQYF.

This clonotype appeared a single time. The gene calls are TRBV28 and TRBJ2-5, with D perhaps matching TRBD1 (5 bases). CDR3 length: 15 amino acids. CDR1 and CDR2 from the germline V gene are MDHEN and SYDVKM. V was cut by 5 bases and J by 3 bases, with 16 bases left in between. Here the CDR3 DNA reads TGTGCCAGCAGTGACCTTACTCAGGGAAAAGAGACCCAGTACTTC. Translating gives CASSDLTQGKETQYF.

The V call is TRBV4-3, the J call TRBJ1-2, with a weak D call TRBD1 (5 bases). Germline CDR1 and CDR2: LGHNA and YSLEER. The V gene lost 1 base and the J gene lost 10 bases, with 19 bases spanning the gap. This CDR3 has 15 residues. This CDR3 is CASSQGVLQGASYTF. DNA for the CDR3: TGCGCCAGCAGCCAAGGCGTGTTGCAGGGAGCCTCCTACACCTTC.

This clonotype turned up a few times. The chain employs TRBV29-1 and TRBJ2-5; 8 positions agree with TRBD1. The CDR3 extends over 15 amino acids. The J segment lost 11 bases and the V segment lost 0 bases, leaving 14 bases of the junction unmatched. Germline V gene sequence: CDR1 SQVTM, CDR2 ANQGSEA. CDR3 in DNA: TGCAGCGTTGAAGACCCCGGGACAGGCGTGTTAGAGCAGTACTTC. Encoded protein: CSVEDPGTGVLEQYF. The variable domain in full, completed from reference TRBV29-1 and TRBJ2-5, reads SAVISQKPSRDICQRGTSLTIQCQVDSQVTMMFWYRQQPGQSLTLIATANQGSEATYESGFVIDKFPISRPNLTFSTLTVSNMSPEDSSIYLCSVEDPGTGVLEQYFGPGTRLLVL.

This rearrangement joins TRBV20-1 to TRBJ2-1; 13 bases agree with TRBD2. The CDR3 is 20 amino acids. Trimming took 4 bases from V and 4 from J; bases not matched to a gene: 19. In germline, CDR1 is DFQATT, CDR2 SNEGSKA (reference sequence). The CDR3 coding sequence is TGCAGTGCTACTCCTACCGGACTAGCGGGAGCCGTCTCACTGTACAATGAGCAGTTCTTC. This codes for CSATPTGLAGAVSLYNEQFF.

A remark on this clonotype: A read error may explain this, as a much larger clone is one base away. J is TRBJ2-5 and V is TRBV3-1; D is tentatively TRBD1 or TRBD2 (5 bases each). Looked up from germline, CDR1 is LGHDT and CDR2 is YNNKEL (reference sequence). CDR3 length: 15 residues. Here the CDR3 reads CASGQVGGIQETQYF. CDR3 in DNA: TGTGCCAGCGGCCAAGTTGGGGGAATACAAGAGACCCAGTACTTC.

The chain has TRBV6-5 and TRBJ1-5; D is unclear. V shed 5 bases and J shed 0 bases, with 11 bases lying between them. This CDR3 is built from 15 residues. Germline values: CDR1 MNHEY, CDR2 SVGAGI. CDR3 in DNA: TGTGCCAGCAGTCGCGGGAGGGTTAGCAATCAGCCCCAGCATTTT. Amino acid sequence: CASSRGRVSNQPQHF.

This chain joins TRBV10-3 and TRBJ2-7; 7 nucleotides align to TRBD1. This CDR3 spans 15 amino acids. V gave up 6 bases and J gave up 2 bases; unmatched junction bases: 10. Germline V gene data show CDR1 as ENHRY and CDR2 as SYGVKD. CDR3 in DNA: TGTGCCATCAGGACAGGGTTCAGGCAAACCTACGAGCAGTACTTC. This codes for CAIRTGFRQTYEQYF.

The CDR3 DNA reads TGTGCCAGCAGTCACACAGGGTACGCCGGGGAGCTGTTTTTT. Translated, it gives CASSHTGYAGELFF. The rearrangement uses TRBV2 and TRBJ2-2, with a possible D match to TRBD1 (6 bases). The CDR3 is 14 residues long. The ends were cut back, 5 bases at V and 6 bases at J, with 13 bases in the middle. Germline CDR1 and CDR2: SNHLY and FYNNEI.

V is TRBV5-1 and J is TRBJ1-2; 7 bases are shared with TRBD1. The CDR3 covers 14 residues. CDR1 is SGHRS and CDR2 is YFSETQ in the germline V gene. With V trimmed by 2 bases and J by 8 bases, 9 bases remained unmatched. CDR3: CASSFSGQGEGYTF. CDR3 nucleotides: TGCGCCAGCAGCTTTTCGGGGCAGGGGGAAGGCTACACCTTC.

The chain employs TRBV5-1 and TRBJ1-1; TRBD1 aligns across 9 bases. The CDR3 consists of 15 residues. The germline V gene has CDR1 SGHRS and CDR2 YFSETQ. The trim removed 4 bases at V and 11 bases at J, leaving 15 bases unmatched. The CDR3 loop is CASSPGTGQGTRAFF. The CDR3 DNA sequence: TGCGCCAGCAGCCCCGGGACAGGACAGGGGACAAGGGCTTTCTTT.

This clonotype has only a few counts. This chain connects TRBV4-1 to TRBJ2-1; no definite D call. Germline lookup yields CDR1 MGHRA and CDR2 YSYEKL. CDR3 length equals 14 residues. V was trimmed by 0 bases and J by 3 bases, leaving 6 bases between them. The CDR3 nucleotides read TGCGCCAGCAGCCAAGATCAACGCTACAATGAGCAGTTCTTC. Encoded protein: CASSQDQRYNEQFF.